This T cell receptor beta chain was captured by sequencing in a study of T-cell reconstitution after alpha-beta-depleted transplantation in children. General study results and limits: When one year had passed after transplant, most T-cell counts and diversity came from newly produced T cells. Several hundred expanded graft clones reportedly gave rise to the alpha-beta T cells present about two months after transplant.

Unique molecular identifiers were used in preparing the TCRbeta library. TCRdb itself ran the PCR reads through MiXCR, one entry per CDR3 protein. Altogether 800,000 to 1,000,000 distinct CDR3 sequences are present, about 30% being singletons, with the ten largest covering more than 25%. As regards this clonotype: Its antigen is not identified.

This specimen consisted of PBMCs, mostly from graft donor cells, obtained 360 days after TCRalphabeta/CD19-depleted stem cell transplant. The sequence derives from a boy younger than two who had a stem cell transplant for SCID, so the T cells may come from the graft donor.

The CDR3 loop reads CASSWPSGGETQYF. The CDR3 nucleotides read TGCGCCAGCAGTTGGCCTAGCGGGGGCGAGACCCAGTACTTC. The chain is built from TRBV5-1 and TRBJ2-5; 10 nucleotides line up with TRBD2. V dropped 5 bases and J dropped 5; count of bases not matched to a gene: 6. CDR3 length: 14 amino acids. The germline V gene has CDR1 SGHRS and CDR2 YFSETQ.